The entry that follows covers one TCR beta chain sequence. In the original workflow: Amplification from reference gene primers served as the basis for estimated nucleated cell counts. Here immunoSEQ multiplex PCR was the method, and the copy in TCRdb shows in-frame clones only, minus some. The V and J calls and clone size were taken over from that table, and D and trimming were inferred from the DNA. The sample gives approximately 120,000 clones, 81% of which show up once; under 4.5% is in the top ten. The CDR3 is made up of 13 amino acids. V lost 6 bases, J lost 1 base, and 9 bases lay in between. These data belong to a study of blood T cell repertoires in COVID-19. About the study: The United States, Italy and Spain provided the acute and convalescent COVID-19 samples. The analysed material was cDNA or gDNA that came from T cells, B-cell-depleted T cells, or PBMCs.

Sequenced input: peripheral blood. This sequence joins TRBV12-3 or TRBV12-4 and TRBJ1-2, with D hard to call. The sequence was collected from a woman aged 45-60 years with acute or convalescent COVID-19. CDR3 amino acids: CASSSHFNYGYTF. In DNA form, the CDR3 reads TGTGCCAGCAGCTCCCACTTTAACTATGGCTACACCTTC.